This entry concerns a single TCR beta chain. The CDR3 runs to 15 residues. The germline CDR1 and CDR2 sequences are GTSNPN and SVGIG (reference sequence). Trimming at V came to 0 bases and at J to 6 bases, leaving 7 bases not matched to a gene. Assay: immunoSEQ multiplex PCR; the TCRdb copy retains only in-frame clones and omits some. The sample lists about 88,000 clones; approximately 89% were seen once. This sample is drawn from a study of blood T cell repertoires in COVID-19. The gene calls are TRBV30 and TRBJ1-4; 7 positions match TRBD1. Sequenced material: peripheral blood. The clonotype was recovered from an elderly man with acute or convalescent COVID-19. The DNA of the CDR3 is TGTGCCTGGAGTGTACAGACAGGGAAGTATGAAAAACTGTTTTTT. Its translation: CAWSVQTGKYEKLFF.